The 15 T cell receptor beta chains in this list originate from one sample, sequenced in a study of identical twins. A single record per CDR3 protein comes from TCRdb applying MiXCR to the 5' RACE reads. The sample has a few hundred thousand distinct CDR3 sequences; nearly 10% are singletons. The data were also submitted as part of a second study, on yellow fever vaccine responses in identical twins.

The specimen was PBMCs. These receptors were obtained from a woman under 30 in good health.

This clonotype was recorded a few times. This chain connects TRBV7-9 to TRBJ2-3; D ambiguous. V was clipped by 6 bases and J by 2 bases, with 15 bases between them. The CDR3 has 15 residues. Germline CDR1 is SEHNR and CDR2 is FQNEAQ (reference sequence). The CDR3 spells CASSHGPDFTDTQYF. CDR3 DNA: TGTGCCAGCAGTCATGGTCCAGACTTCACAGATACGCAGTATTTT. Full variable domain (remainder filled in from reference TRBV7-9 and TRBJ2-3): DTGVSQNPRHKITKRGQNVTFRCDPISEHNRLYWYRQTLGQGPEFLTYFQNEAQLEKSRLLSDRFSAERPKGSFSTLEIQRTEQGDSAMYLCASSHGPDFTDTQYFGPGTRLTVL.

The chain joins TRBV6-2 or TRBV6-3 to TRBJ2-7; D perhaps matches TRBD1 (6 bases). Germline V lookup: CDR1 MNHEY, CDR2 SVGEGT. This CDR3 region has 13 residues. V was clipped by 7 bases and J by 6 bases, with 16 bases between them. Here the CDR3 DNA reads TGTGCCAGCACCCAGGGGTTATCACGCGAGCAGTACTTC. As protein: CASTQGLSREQYF.

The gene calls are TRBV2 and TRBJ2-3; no reliable D call. The CDR3 has 12 amino acids. In germline, CDR1 is SNHLY, CDR2 FYNNEI. Trimming took off 0 bases at V and 7 bases at J, with 5 bases between the two ends. The CDR3 DNA reads as TGTGCCAGCAGTGAAGCGCGATATACGCAGTATTTT. As protein: CASSEARYTQYF.

In its sample, this clonotype was seen a few times. The CDR3 reads CASSLDAGLAAYNEQFF. Written as DNA, the CDR3 is TGTGCCAGCAGCTTAGATGCGGGACTAGCGGCCTACAATGAGCAGTTCTTC. The J gene is TRBJ2-1, the V gene TRBV11-2; TRBD2 matches at 11 bases. Losses at the gene ends were 0 bases for V and 2 bases for J; bases not matched to a gene: 3. The CDR3 loop spans 17 amino acids. Germline V lookup: CDR1 SGHAT, CDR2 FQNNGV.

This chain links TRBV27 with TRBJ2-1; D is unresolved. The CDR3 sequence is 15 residues long. The germline CDR1 and CDR2 sequences are MNHEY and SMNVEV (reference sequence). Deletions cut 5 bases from V and 0 bases from J, with 11 bases between. The CDR3 loop reads CASSDFWGSYNEQFF. CDR3 bases: TGTGCCAGCAGTGACTTTTGGGGCTCCTACAATGAGCAGTTCTTC.

This clonotype appeared many times. The chain carries TRBV29-1 and TRBJ2-5, with 14 bases identical to TRBD2. CDR3 length: 14 residues. CDR1 is SQVTM and CDR2 is ANQGSEA in the germline V gene. Trimming removed 7 bases from V and 4 bases from J; junction bases left unmatched: 5. CDR3 sequence reads: CSGLGTSGGETQYF. The CDR3 nucleotides are TGCAGCGGGCTCGGGACTAGCGGGGGAGAGACCCAGTACTTC.

This clonotype occurred many times. The gene calls are TRBV3-1 and TRBJ1-1; the D gene is possibly TRBD1 (5 bases). Germline V gene lookup returns CDR1 LGHDT and CDR2 YNNKEL (reference sequence). Trimming took off 4 bases at V and 4 bases at J, with 16 bases between the two ends. This CDR3 is 15 amino acids long. The CDR3 sequence: CASSRVGGGSTEAFF. For the CDR3, the DNA is TGTGCCAGCAGCCGTGTTGGGGGAGGGAGCACTGAAGCTTTCTTT.

This clonotype showed up just a few times. This chain joins TRBV7-2 and TRBJ2-7; 7 bases map to TRBD1. Trimming took 3 bases from V and 6 from J; bases not matched to a gene: 17. The CDR3 consists of 17 residues. In germline, CDR1 is SGHTA, CDR2 FQGNSA. Written as DNA, the CDR3 is TGTGCCAGCAGCTTCCCTCGGGGACAGATCGAGTGGGGCGAGCAGTACTTC. This gives the protein CASSFPRGQIEWGEQYF.

This clonotype was observed a handful of times. This rearrangement joins TRBV2 to TRBJ1-1, with TRBD1 matching over 7 bases. Trimming removed 4 bases from V and 4 bases from J; junction bases left unmatched: 6. Germline assignment: CDR1 SNHLY and CDR2 FYNNEI. The CDR3 consists of 14 residues. The CDR3 loop is CASSAPWDSTEAFF. For the CDR3, the DNA is TGTGCCAGCAGTGCTCCTTGGGACAGCACTGAAGCTTTCTTT.

This clonotype was seen repeatedly, ten times or more. The J gene is TRBJ2-3, the V gene TRBV20-1; 10 bases match TRBD2. V shed 2 bases, J shed 2 bases, and the junction held 7 bases outside the gene matches. Germline V gives CDR1 DFQATT, CDR2 SNEGSKA (reference sequence). The CDR3 covers 16 residues. This chain's CDR3 is CSARSFSGRATDTQYF. DNA of the CDR3: TGCAGTGCTAGAAGCTTCAGCGGGAGGGCCACAGATACGCAGTATTTT.

This clonotype was observed many times. The genes are TRBV5-1 and TRBJ2-7, with D possibly TRBD1 on 5 matching bases. This CDR3 is built from 15 residues. Germline values: CDR1 SGHRS, CDR2 YFSETQ. V dropped 5 bases and J dropped 0 bases, with 15 bases sitting between them. The CDR3 reads CASRPTGRDSYEQYF. In nucleotides, the CDR3 is TGCGCCAGCAGACCTACAGGCCGAGACTCCTACGAGCAGTACTTC.

This clonotype appeared many times. This rearrangement joins TRBV28 to TRBJ1-5; TRBD1 might be the D (5 bases). This CDR3 has 15 amino acids. Deletions cut 2 bases from V and 8 bases from J, with 16 bases between. Looked up from germline, CDR1 is MDHEN and CDR2 is SYDVKM. This CDR3 reads CASSLGTRGGKPQHF. CDR3 nucleotides: TGTGCCAGCAGTTTAGGAACTAGGGGAGGAAAGCCCCAGCATTTT.

V gene TRBV18 combines with J gene TRBJ2-5; 10 positions agree with TRBD2. The trim removed 3 bases at V and 2 bases at J, leaving 9 bases unmatched. This CDR3 contains 17 residues. Per the germline V gene, CDR1 is KGHSH and CDR2 is LQKENI. The CDR3 region is CASSPASGGPSQETQYF. In DNA form, the CDR3 reads TGTGCCAGCTCACCGGCTAGCGGGGGACCATCTCAAGAGACCCAGTACTTC. The variable domain in full, completed from reference TRBV18 and TRBJ2-5, reads NAGVMQNPRHLVRRRGQEARLRCSPMKGHSHVYWYRQLPEEGLKFMVYLQKENIIDESGMPKERFSAEFPKEGPSILRIQQVVRGDSAAYFCASSPASGGPSQETQYFGPGTRLLVL.

This clonotype has more than one count but fewer than ten. The chain carries TRBV29-1 and TRBJ2-3; 7 bases are shared with TRBD1. The germline CDR1 and CDR2 sequences are SQVTM and ANQGSEA. Trimming cost V 7 bases and J 2 bases; bases outside gene matches: 6. This CDR3 has 13 residues. CDR3 region: CSGPGGNTDTQYF. DNA for the CDR3: TGCAGCGGGCCAGGGGGAAACACAGATACGCAGTATTTT.

This clonotype has only a few counts. The chain combines TRBV29-1 with TRBJ2-1, with 10 positions matching TRBD2. Germline V gives CDR1 SQVTM, CDR2 ANQGSEA. The CDR3 spans 14 residues. Trimming at V came to 6 bases and at J to 5 bases, leaving 7 bases not matched to a gene. CDR3 protein: CSVGRTSGHNEQFF. DNA for the CDR3: TGCAGCGTCGGCCGGACTAGCGGACACAATGAGCAGTTCTTC.